This paragraph reports one TCR beta chain. What it recognizes is unknown. CDR1 is MGHRA and CDR2 is YSYEKL in the germline V gene. The ends lost 2 bases at V and 1 base at J; junction bases unmatched: 11. This CDR3 is built from 18 residues. This sample was taken from a study of graft-versus-host responses after intestinal transplantation. Study as a whole: Recipients had transplants, and these were multivisceral, liver-intestinal, or isolated intestinal.

Study-level points and caveats: Levels of circulating GvH clones at their peak were associated with early post-transplant HvG declines. Marrow from the recipient contained GvH clones, some of which had appeared first in ileum or blood. Subjects displaying graft-donor T cell macrochimerism possessed elevated graft-versus-host to host-versus-graft clonal ratios inside allografts.

Method: immunoSEQ multiplex PCR; TCRdb's copy keeps in-frame clones and lacks some. The sample lists some 62,000 clones, around nine tenths occurring once. The rearrangement joins TRBV4-1 to TRBJ1-2, with 9 bases identical to TRBD1. The starting material was unstimulated CD8+ T cells sorted from spleen or lymph node cells, obtained before transplant. This receptor was obtained from a human donor who was the organ donor for an intestinal transplant. The CDR3 is CASSQLVWGQGFNYGYTF. The CDR3 DNA reads as TGCGCCAGCAGCCAACTCGTTTGGGGACAGGGCTTTAACTATGGCTACACCTTC.